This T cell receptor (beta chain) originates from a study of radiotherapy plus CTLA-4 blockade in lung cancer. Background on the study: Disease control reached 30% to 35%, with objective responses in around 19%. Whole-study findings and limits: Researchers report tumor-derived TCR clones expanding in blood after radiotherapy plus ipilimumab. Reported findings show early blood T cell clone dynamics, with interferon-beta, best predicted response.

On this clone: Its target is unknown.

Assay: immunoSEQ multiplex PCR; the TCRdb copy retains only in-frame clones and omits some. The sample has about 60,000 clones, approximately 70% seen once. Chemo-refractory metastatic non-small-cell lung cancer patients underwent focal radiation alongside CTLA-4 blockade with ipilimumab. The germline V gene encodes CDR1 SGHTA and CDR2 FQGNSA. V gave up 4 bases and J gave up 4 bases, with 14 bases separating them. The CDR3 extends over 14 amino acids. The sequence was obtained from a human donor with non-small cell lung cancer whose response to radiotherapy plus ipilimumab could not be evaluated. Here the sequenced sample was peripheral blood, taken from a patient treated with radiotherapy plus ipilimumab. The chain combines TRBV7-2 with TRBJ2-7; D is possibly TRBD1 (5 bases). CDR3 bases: TGTGCCAGCAGCTCGGGCCCTGGGGCTTACGAGCAGTACTTC. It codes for CASSSGPGAYEQYF.